Listed below are T cell receptor beta chains from one sample, sequenced in a study of blood T cell repertoires in COVID-19. The method was immunoSEQ multiplex PCR; TCRdb's version includes in-frame clones alone and lacks a portion of them. Of just under 20,000 clones detected, over 85% appear once; the ten largest clones hold approximately 4%. The sequenced material came from peripheral blood. The receptors shown here come from a woman in her forties or fifties with active COVID-19. Both conserved end residues are part of each CDR3. A D gene is named only where the DNA matches it firmly. The size of a clone is reported for some rows only, either as once, few or many, or as a class for expanded clones.

clone_size	d_call	v_call	cdr3_length	j_call	cdr3_nt	cdr3_aa
NA	NA	TRBV7-9	13	TRBJ1-4	TGTGCCAGCAGCTTGACCGGCGGCGAAAAACTGTTTTTT	CASSLTGGEKLFF
NA	TRBD2	TRBV5-1	16	TRBJ2-7	TGCGCCAGCAGCCGTGCGGGTGGACTAGCGGACTACGAGCAGTACTTC	CASSRAGGLADYEQYF
NA	TRBD1	TRBV2	13	TRBJ1-6	TGTGCCAGCAGTCAGGGGGCACAGTCACCCCTCCACTTT	CASSQGAQSPLHF
NA	NA	TRBV29-1	12	TRBJ1-2	TGCAGCGTCGCCCGGGAGGCCCGGGGCTACACCTTC	CSVAREARGYTF
NA	NA	TRBV6-1	16	TRBJ2-1	TGTGCCAGCAGTGAAGACAACGGGGGAACCTACAATGAGCAGTTCTTC	CASSEDNGGTYNEQFF
NA	TRBD2	TRBV5-1	16	TRBJ2-2	TGCGCCAGCAGCTTACTAGCGGGATCGAACACCGGGGAGCTGTTTTTT	CASSLLAGSNTGELFF
NA	TRBD1	TRBV12-5	14	TRBJ2-1	TGTGCTAGTGGCGGAAACAGGGGGTACAATGAGCAGTTCTTC	CASGGNRGYNEQFF
NA	TRBD1	TRBV7-8	16	TRBJ1-2	TGTGCCAGCAGCTTAGTCACAGGGGGCGGAGTGTATGGCTACACCTTC	CASSLVTGGGVYGYTF
NA	NA	TRBV25-1	17	TRBJ1-4	TGTGCCAGCAGCTCTGGGGACATGGTTGGGGATTATGAAAAACTGTTTTTT	CASSSGDMVGDYEKLFF
NA	TRBD2	TRBV5-1	16	TRBJ2-1	TGCGCCAGCAGCGCAACCGGGACTAGCGAGTACAATGAGCAGTTCTTC	CASSATGTSEYNEQFF
NA	TRBD2	TRBV28	16	TRBJ2-3	TGTGCCAGCAGCTTATTAGCGGGAGCGGGGACAGATACGCAGTATTTT	CASSLLAGAGTDTQYF
NA	NA	TRBV7-2	14	TRBJ1-2	TGTGCCAGCAGCTGGGACACTCCTAACTATGGCTACACCTTC	CASSWDTPNYGYTF
NA	TRBD1	TRBV5-1	13	TRBJ2-1	TGCGCCAGCTCAGGACAGGGAGACAATGAGCAGTTCTTC	CASSGQGDNEQFF
NA	NA	TRBV28	17	TRBJ2-3	TGTGCCAGCAGGGGGAGCCTTAGTTTTACTAGCACAGATACGCAGTATTTT	CASRGSLSFTSTDTQYF
NA	TRBD1	TRBV29-1	13	TRBJ1-6	TGCAGCGTCAGACAGGGATCTAATTCACCCCTCCACTTT	CSVRQGSNSPLHF
NA	NA	TRBV10-2	14	TRBJ1-4	TGCGCCAGCACCCCACTTGGACAGAATGAAAAACTGTTTTTT	CASTPLGQNEKLFF
NA	TRBD1	TRBV11-2	13	TRBJ1-1	TGTGCCAGCGCGAGGTACAGGGGTACTGAAGCTTTCTTT	CASARYRGTEAFF
NA	NA	TRBV4-1	14	TRBJ2-3	TGCGCCAGCAGCCGTGGAGAAAACACAGATACGCAGTATTTT	CASSRGENTDTQYF
once	NA	TRBV2	13	TRBJ1-2	TGTGCCAGCAGTGTGGAGGTATCACGGGGCTACACCTTC	CASSVEVSRGYTF
NA	NA	TRBV19	14	TRBJ1-2	TGTGCCAGTAGTAGAATTGACAGTAACTATGGCTACACCTTC	CASSRIDSNYGYTF
NA	TRBD1	TRBV9	14	TRBJ2-7	TGTGCCAGCAGCAGGACAGGGTTTTCCTACGAGCAGTACTTC	CASSRTGFSYEQYF
few	TRBD2	TRBV19	16	TRBJ2-7	TGTGCCAGTAGCCGCCCGGGACTAGCGGGAATCTACGAGCAGTACTTC	CASSRPGLAGIYEQYF
NA	NA	TRBV6-1	14	TRBJ2-1	TGTGCCAGCAGTGAATATGGCAGTTACAATGAGCAGTTCTTC	CASSEYGSYNEQFF
NA	TRBD1	TRBV27	16	TRBJ1-5	TGTGCCAGCAGTTTTAGACAGGGACGGGGCAATCAGCCCCAGCATTTT	CASSFRQGRGNQPQHF
NA	NA	TRBV28	19	TRBJ2-5	TGTGCCAGCAGTTTCAACCCCCTCCGGGACCCAAGGGGAGGAGAGACCCAGTACTTC	CASSFNPLRDPRGGETQYF